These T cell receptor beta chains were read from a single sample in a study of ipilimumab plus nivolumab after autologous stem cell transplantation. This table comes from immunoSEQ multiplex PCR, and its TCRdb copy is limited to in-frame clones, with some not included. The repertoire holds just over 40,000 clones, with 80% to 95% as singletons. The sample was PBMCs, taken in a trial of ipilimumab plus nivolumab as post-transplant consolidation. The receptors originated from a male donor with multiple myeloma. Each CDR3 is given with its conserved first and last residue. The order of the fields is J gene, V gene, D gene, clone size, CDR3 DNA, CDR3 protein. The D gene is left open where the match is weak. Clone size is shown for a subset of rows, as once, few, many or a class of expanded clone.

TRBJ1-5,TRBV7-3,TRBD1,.,TGTGCCAGCAGTTTTACAGGGGTTAATCAGCCCCAGCATTTT,CASSFTGVNQPQHF
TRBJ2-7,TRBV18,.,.,TGTGCCAGCTCACCACCCGACAGGCTGACCTACGAGCAGTACTTC,CASSPPDRLTYEQYF
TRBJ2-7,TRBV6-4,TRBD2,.,TGTGCCAGCAGCGGGACTAGCGGGAGAGCTGGGGAGCAGTACTTC,CASSGTSGRAGEQYF
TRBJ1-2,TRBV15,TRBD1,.,TGTGCCACCAGCGGAGGGGGCGATCATTATGGCTACACCTTC,CATSGGGDHYGYTF
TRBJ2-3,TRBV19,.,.,TGTGCCAGTAGTATAGATCCAGCGGGCCCGGTCCCAGATACGCAGTATTTT,CASSIDPAGPVPDTQYF
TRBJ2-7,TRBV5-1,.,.,TGCGCCAGCAGCCCTGTAGTACGAGAAGAGCAGTACTTC,CASSPVVREEQYF
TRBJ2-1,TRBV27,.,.,TGTGCCAGCAGTCCCACCACAGGGGAGGATGAGCAGTTCTTC,CASSPTTGEDEQFF
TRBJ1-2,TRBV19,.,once,TGTGCCAGTAGTCTAAGGGATGGCTATGGCTACACCTTC,CASSLRDGYGYTF
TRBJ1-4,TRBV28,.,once,TGTGCCAGCAGCCAACCGGGGACTAATGAAAAACTGTTTTTT,CASSQPGTNEKLFF
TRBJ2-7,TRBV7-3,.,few,TGTGCCAGCAGCTTACAGGCAGGAACCTACGAGCAGTACTTC,CASSLQAGTYEQYF
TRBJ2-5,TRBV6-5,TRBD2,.,TGTGCCAGCAGCACCTGGGGGGAGGGCGGAGAGACCCAGTACTTC,CASSTWGEGGETQYF
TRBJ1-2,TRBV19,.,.,TGTGCCAGTAGTCTGCCCGGGAAGCTCTATGGCTACACCTTC,CASSLPGKLYGYTF
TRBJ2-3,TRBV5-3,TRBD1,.,TGTGCCAGAAGGGGGACAGGGGGCACAGATACGCAGTATTTT,CARRGTGGTDTQYF
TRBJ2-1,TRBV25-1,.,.,TGTGCCAGCAGTTTCCCCGAGTCCCACAATGAGCAGTTCTTC,CASSFPESHNEQFF
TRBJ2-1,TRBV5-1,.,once,TGCGCCAGCAGCTTGGTCCCCGGGCGCTACAATGAGCAGTTCTTC,CASSLVPGRYNEQFF
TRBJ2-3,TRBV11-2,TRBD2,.,TGTGCCAGCAGCTCCCGGGGGGGAAACACAGATACGCAGTATTTT,CASSSRGGNTDTQYF
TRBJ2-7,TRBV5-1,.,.,TGCGCCAGCAGCTTACCAGGGACCAGCTCCTACGAGCAGTACTTC,CASSLPGTSSYEQYF
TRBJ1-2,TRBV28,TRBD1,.,TGTGCCAGCAGTTACGGACAGGGCAACTATGGCTACACCTTC,CASSYGQGNYGYTF
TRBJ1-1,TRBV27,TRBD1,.,TGTGCCAGCAGTTCAGGACAGGGCACCATGAACACTGAAGCTTTCTTT,CASSSGQGTMNTEAFF
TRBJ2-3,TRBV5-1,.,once,TGCGCCAGCGGGGAGGGGGTCGGCACAGATACGCAGTATTTT,CASGEGVGTDTQYF
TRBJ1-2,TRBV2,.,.,TGTGCCAGCAGTGATGGTGGAGGGCACTATGGCTACACCTTC,CASSDGGGHYGYTF
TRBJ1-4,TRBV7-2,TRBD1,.,TGTGCCAGCAGCTTAGGGCGGACAGGTCGTGAAAAACTGTTTTTT,CASSLGRTGREKLFF
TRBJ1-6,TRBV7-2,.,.,TGTGCCAGCACCTTCTCCAATTCACCCCTCCACTTT,CASTFSNSPLHF
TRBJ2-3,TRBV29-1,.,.,TGCAGCGTTGAAGATGGGCGGACGCATATAGATACGCAGTATTTT,CSVEDGRTHIDTQYF
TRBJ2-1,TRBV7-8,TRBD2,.,TGTGCCAGCAGCCCCCAGGTTGGACTAGCTGGGGGCTATGAGCAGTTCTTC,CASSPQVGLAGGYEQFF
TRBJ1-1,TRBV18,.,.,TGTGCCAGCTCACCACCTTCAAAGAACACTGAAGCTTTCTTT,CASSPPSKNTEAFF
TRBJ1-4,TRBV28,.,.,TGTGCCAGCGGGCGGGGACCAACTAATGAAAAACTGTTTTTT,CASGRGPTNEKLFF
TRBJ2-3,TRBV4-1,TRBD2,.,TGCGCCAGCAGCCCCCTTCCAAGACTAGCGGGAGGATCAGATACGCAGTATTTT,CASSPLPRLAGGSDTQYF
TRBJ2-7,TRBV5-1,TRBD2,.,TGCGCCAGCAGCTTGGAGGGGACTAGCCTATCCTACGAGCAGTACTTC,CASSLEGTSLSYEQYF
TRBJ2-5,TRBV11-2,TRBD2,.,TGTGCCAGCAGCTTGACTAGCGGCTATCAAGAGACCCAGTACTTC,CASSLTSGYQETQYF
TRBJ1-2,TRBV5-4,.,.,TGTGCCAGCAGCCCGGGCCCCCCCGGGGCAGCTGGCTACACCTTC,CASSPGPPGAAGYTF
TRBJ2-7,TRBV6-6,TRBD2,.,TGTGCCACGACGACTAGCTGGAGCTCCTACGAGCAGTACTTC,CATTTSWSSYEQYF
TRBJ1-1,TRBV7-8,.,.,TGTGCCAGCAGCTTCCCAGGGCAGCGAGCTTTCTTT,CASSFPGQRAFF
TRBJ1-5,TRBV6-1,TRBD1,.,TGTGCCAGCAGCAGGACAGGGGATCAGCCCCAGCATTTT,CASSRTGDQPQHF
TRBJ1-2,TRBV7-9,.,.,TGTGCCAGCAGCTTAGTAGTAGGCTACACCTTC,CASSLVVGYTF
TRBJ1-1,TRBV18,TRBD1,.,TGTGCCAGCTCACCAGTTCTACAGGGGGCAAGGGAAGCTTTCTTT,CASSPVLQGAREAFF
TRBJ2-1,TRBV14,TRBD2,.,TGTGCCAGCAGCTCACCGGGACTAGCCTACAATGAGCAGTTCTTC,CASSSPGLAYNEQFF
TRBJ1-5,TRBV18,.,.,TGTGCCAGCTCACCACCAACCCATAATCAGCCCCAGCATTTT,CASSPPTHNQPQHF
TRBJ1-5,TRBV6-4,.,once,TGTGCCAGCAGTGACCCCCTTTGGGGGTACAATCAGCCCCAGCATTTT,CASSDPLWGYNQPQHF
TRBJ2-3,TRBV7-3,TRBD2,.,TGTGCCAGCAGCCGGTACGGGACTAGCGGGAGCGGCGCAGATACGCAGTATTTT,CASSRYGTSGSGADTQYF
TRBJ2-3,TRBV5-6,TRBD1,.,TGTGCCAGCAGTACAGGGGGCGAGGGTACAGATACGCAGTATTTT,CASSTGGEGTDTQYF
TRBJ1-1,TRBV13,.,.,TGTGCCAGCAGCTTTTTAGGGATGAGCACTGAAGCTTTCTTT,CASSFLGMSTEAFF
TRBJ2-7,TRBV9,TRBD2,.,TGTGCCAGCAGCGTAGGAGCACTAGCGGAGAATTACGAGCAGTACTTC,CASSVGALAENYEQYF
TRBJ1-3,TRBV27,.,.,TGTGCCAGCAGTTTAGGTGGGGGATCTGGAAACACCATATATTTT,CASSLGGGSGNTIYF
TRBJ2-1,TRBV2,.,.,TGTGCCAGCAGCGAAGTAGCGGAGCAGTTCTTC,CASSEVAEQFF
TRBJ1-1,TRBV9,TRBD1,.,TGTGCCAGCAGCGACCATATAGGACAGGGGGCGCAAGCTTTCTTT,CASSDHIGQGAQAFF
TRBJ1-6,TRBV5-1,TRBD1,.,TGCGCCAGCAGCTTGGCCATCGGACAGGGGAATTCACCCCTCCACTTT,CASSLAIGQGNSPLHF
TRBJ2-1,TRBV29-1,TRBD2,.,TGCAGCGCCGGGACTAGCACCCACAATGAGCAGTTCTTC,CSAGTSTHNEQFF
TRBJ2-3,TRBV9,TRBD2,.,TGTGCCAGCAGCGTAGGCGCTAGCGGTTACACAGATACGCAGTATTTT,CASSVGASGYTDTQYF
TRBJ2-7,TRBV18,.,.,TGTGCCAGCTCGCGGACTCGGAGCTACGAGCAGTACTTC,CASSRTRSYEQYF
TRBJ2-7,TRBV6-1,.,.,TGTGCCAGCAGGCCCGGGGGACGGGCCGAGCAGTACTTC,CASRPGGRAEQYF
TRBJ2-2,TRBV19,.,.,TGTGCCAGTAATATCCCGGGGACCGGGGAGCTGTTTTTT,CASNIPGTGELFF
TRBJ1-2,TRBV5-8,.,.,TGTGCCAGCAGCTTGGCCATGTTTTCTGGGGGCGCTGGTGGTGGCTACACCTTC,CASSLAMFSGGAGGGYTF
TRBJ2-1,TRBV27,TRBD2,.,TGTGCCAGCAGTGATAGCGGGAGTTTTAATGAGCAGTTCTTC,CASSDSGSFNEQFF
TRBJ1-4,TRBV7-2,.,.,TGTGCCAGCAGCTTAGATGGGCCCCTGACTAATGAAAAACTGTTTTTT,CASSLDGPLTNEKLFF